This TCR beta chain was sequenced in a study of vaccination and CD4 T cells after COVID-19. Across the whole study: Control cultures used a CEFX viral epitope pool, an HIV-1 Nef peptide pool, or no peptide. Study conclusions and caveats: Median counts of SARS-CoV-2-reactive clonotypes increased from approximately 21 to 40; this difference was not significant.

Sequencing of the DNA from cultured CD4+ T cells was carried out with the Oncomine TCR Beta short-read assay. TCRdb re-derived calls from the PCR reads in MiXCR, one entry per CDR3 protein. The sample lists 19,000 or so distinct CDR3 sequences, less than 70% occurring once. The V gene's germline CDR1 is SGHDT and CDR2 YYEEEE. V was clipped by 0 bases and J by 3 bases, with 4 bases between them. The CDR3 loop spans 14 amino acids. Specified treatment: 10-day PBMC culture with coronavirus spike peptide pools or control peptides (ViraFEST assay). ViraFEST expanded antigen-specific T cells with peptide pools, then sequenced TCRs. This clonotype was detected once. Its specificity is not known.

The chain employs TRBV5-6 and TRBJ1-6; D is undetermined. The clonotype was recovered from a human donor who had recovered from COVID-19. The sample was CD4+ T cells from blood, cultured in vitro. DNA of the CDR3: TGTGCCAGCAGCTTGGCCAACTATAATTCACCCCTCCACTTT. Residues: CASSLANYNSPLHF.